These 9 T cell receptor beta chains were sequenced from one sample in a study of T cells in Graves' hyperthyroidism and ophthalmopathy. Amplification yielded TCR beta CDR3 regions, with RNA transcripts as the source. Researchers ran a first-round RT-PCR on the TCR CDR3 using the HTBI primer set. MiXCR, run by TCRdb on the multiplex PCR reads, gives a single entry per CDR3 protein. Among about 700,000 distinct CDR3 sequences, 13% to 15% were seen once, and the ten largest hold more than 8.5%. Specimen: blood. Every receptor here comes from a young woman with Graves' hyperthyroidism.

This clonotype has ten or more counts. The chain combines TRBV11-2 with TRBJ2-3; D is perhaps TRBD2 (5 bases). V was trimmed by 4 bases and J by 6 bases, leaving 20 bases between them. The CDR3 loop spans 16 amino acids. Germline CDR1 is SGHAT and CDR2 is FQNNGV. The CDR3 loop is CASSSGVQRRSDTQYF. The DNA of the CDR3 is TGTGCCAGCAGCTCTGGGGTCCAACGGAGGAGCGATACGCAGTATTTT. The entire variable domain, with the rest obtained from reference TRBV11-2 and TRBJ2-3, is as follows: EAGVAQSPRYKIIEKRQSVAFWCNPISGHATLYWYQQILGQGPKLLIQFQNNGVVDDSQLPKDRFSAERLKGVDSTLKIQPAKLEDSAVYLCASSSGVQRRSDTQYFGPGTRLTVL.

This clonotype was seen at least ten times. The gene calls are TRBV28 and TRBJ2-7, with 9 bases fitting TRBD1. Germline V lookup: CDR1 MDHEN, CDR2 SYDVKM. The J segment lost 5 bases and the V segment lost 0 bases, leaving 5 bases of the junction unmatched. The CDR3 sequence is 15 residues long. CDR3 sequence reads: CASSLWGQGEDEQYF. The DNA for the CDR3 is TGTGCCAGCAGTTTATGGGGACAGGGAGAGGACGAGCAGTACTTC.

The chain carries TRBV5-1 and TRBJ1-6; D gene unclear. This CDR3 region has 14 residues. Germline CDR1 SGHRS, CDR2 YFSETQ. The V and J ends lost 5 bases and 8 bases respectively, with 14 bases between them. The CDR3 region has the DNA TGCGCCAGCAGGGAGAGGGTTGGAGATTCACCCCTCCACTTT. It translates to CASRERVGDSPLHF. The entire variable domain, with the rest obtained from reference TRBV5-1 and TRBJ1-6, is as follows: KAGVTQTPRYLIKTRGQQVTLSCSPISGHRSVSWYQQTPGQGLQFLFEYFSETQRNKGNFPGRFSGRQFSNSRSEMNVSTLELGDSALYLCASRERVGDSPLHFGNGTRLTVT.

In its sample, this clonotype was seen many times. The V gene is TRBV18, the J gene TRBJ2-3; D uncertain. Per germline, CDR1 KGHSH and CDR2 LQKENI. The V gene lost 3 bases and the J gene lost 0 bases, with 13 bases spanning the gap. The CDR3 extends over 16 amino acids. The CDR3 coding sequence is TGTGCCAGCTCACCTCCAGACGGACCTAGCACAGATACGCAGTATTTT. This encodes CASSPPDGPSTDTQYF.

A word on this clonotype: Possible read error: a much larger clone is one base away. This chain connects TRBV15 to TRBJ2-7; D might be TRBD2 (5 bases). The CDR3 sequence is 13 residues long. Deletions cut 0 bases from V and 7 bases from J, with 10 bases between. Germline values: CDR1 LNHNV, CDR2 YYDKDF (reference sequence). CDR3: CATSRDGGNEQYF. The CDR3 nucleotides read TGTGCCACCAGCAGAGATGGAGGTAATGAGCAGTACTTC.

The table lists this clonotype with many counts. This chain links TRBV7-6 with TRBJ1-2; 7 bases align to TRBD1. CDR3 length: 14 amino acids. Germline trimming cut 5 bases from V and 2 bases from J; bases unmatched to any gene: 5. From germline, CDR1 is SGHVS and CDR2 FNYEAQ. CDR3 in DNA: TGTGCCAGCAGCCAGGGGGGCGGGAACTATGGCTACACCTTC. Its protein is CASSQGGGNYGYTF.

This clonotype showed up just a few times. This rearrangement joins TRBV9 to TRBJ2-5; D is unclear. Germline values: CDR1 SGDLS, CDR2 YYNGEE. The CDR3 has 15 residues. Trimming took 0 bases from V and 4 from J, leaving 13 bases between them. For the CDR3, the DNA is TGTGCCAGCAGCGTAGGAAGGGAATGGGGAGAGACCCAGTACTTC. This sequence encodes CASSVGREWGETQYF.

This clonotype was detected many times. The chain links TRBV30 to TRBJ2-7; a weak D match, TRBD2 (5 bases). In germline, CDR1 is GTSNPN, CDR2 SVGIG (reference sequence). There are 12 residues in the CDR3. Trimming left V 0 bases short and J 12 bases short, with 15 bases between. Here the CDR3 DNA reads TGTGCCTGGAGTGTTGAAGGGCACGAGGGGTACTTC. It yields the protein CAWSVEGHEGYF.

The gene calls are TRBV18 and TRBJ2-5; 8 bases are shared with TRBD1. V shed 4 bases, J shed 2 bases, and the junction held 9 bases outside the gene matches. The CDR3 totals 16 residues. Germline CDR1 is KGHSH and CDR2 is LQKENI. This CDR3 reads CASSLLTGDLQETQYF. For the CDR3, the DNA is TGTGCCAGCTCACTTCTGACAGGGGATTTACAAGAGACCCAGTACTTC.